The sequence of this T cell receptor beta chain was determined in a study of blood T cells in healthy people across ages. A second PCR, run for roughly 7 to 11 cycles, used a sample-barcoded 5' primer plus a J-beta primer mix. TCRdb passed the 5' RACE reads through MiXCR, listing each CDR3 protein once. The sample holds some 710,000 distinct CDR3 sequences, around 50% seen once. Notes on this clonotype: The antigen is unknown.

Collection of roughly 9.8 milliliters of peripheral blood was performed for each donor. Isolation recovered at least 6.5 million PBMCs from every sample. General study points: Researchers deemed the diversity estimates from one million T cells underestimates.

Input material: blood. This TCR was recovered from a man older than 75 in good health.

The CDR3 sequence is CASSLDQEGFYEQYF. The CDR3 bases are TGTGCCAGCAGCTTAGATCAGGAGGGATTCTACGAGCAGTACTTC. V gene TRBV11-2 combines with J gene TRBJ2-5, with a weak D call TRBD2 (6 bases). The J call is in doubt because the DNA end fits TRBJ2-7 better. The CDR3 contains 15 residues. Germline V gives CDR1 SGHAT, CDR2 FQNNGV.